Listed here is a single T cell receptor (beta chain). This sample is part of a study of blood T cell repertoires in COVID-19. The CDR3 length is 15 residues. V gave up 4 bases and J gave up 9 bases; unmatched junction bases: 12. Germline V gives CDR1 SGHDN, CDR2 FVKESK. Measured with immunoSEQ multiplex PCR; TCRdb has only the in-frame clones, and not every one. The table has a few hundred thousand clones, around 82% seen once. The TCR sequence derives from a man aged 50-60 years who had recovered from COVID-19. Input material: PBMCs or T cells enriched from blood (not recorded which). V usage is TRBV14 and J usage is TRBJ2-1; 7 nucleotides agree with TRBD1. The CDR3 spells CASSPGGQSLGEQFF. In DNA form, the CDR3 reads TGTGCCAGCAGCCCTGGGGGACAGAGCCTGGGTGAGCAGTTCTTC.